This TCR beta chain was identified in a study of response to subunit inactivated influenza vaccine. TCRdb fed the RT-PCR reads into MiXCR, producing one record per CDR3 protein. Of roughly 500,000 distinct CDR3 sequences listed, roughly 25% are singletons. Points from the study as a whole: There was a suggestion from the authors that each seasonal influenza vaccination recruits few new T cells.

This clonotype has ten or more counts. Antigen unknown. The CDR3 extends over 14 amino acids. The V end lost 5 bases, the J end lost 3 bases, and 11 bases lay between the germline ends. CDR1 is SEHNR and CDR2 is FQNEAQ in the germline V gene (reference sequence). The sample was also reused in another study, on T cells expressing NK-cell markers. Per that paper: TCR beta libraries carry UMIs added by 5'RACE template switching. According to the study, TCR beta repertoires originated from sorted CD3+CD56+NKG2C+, CD3+CD56+NKG2C- and CD3+CD56-NKG2C+ T cells. HCMV seropositivity characterized most of the eight sequenced donors, and seronegativity one. Among CD8+ T cells from about six donors, dominant NKG2C+ clonotypes accounted for roughly 1.0-7.0%.

The gene calls are TRBV7-9 and TRBJ2-1; D gene unclear. The sequence was collected from a man over 45 who received an inactivated influenza vaccine. The source was CD4+ T cells sorted from PBMCs, collected 12 days after vaccination. The CDR3 region has the DNA TGTGCCAGCAGCACGGGCCACCTCTACAATGAGCAGTTCTTC. Protein sequence: CASSTGHLYNEQFF.